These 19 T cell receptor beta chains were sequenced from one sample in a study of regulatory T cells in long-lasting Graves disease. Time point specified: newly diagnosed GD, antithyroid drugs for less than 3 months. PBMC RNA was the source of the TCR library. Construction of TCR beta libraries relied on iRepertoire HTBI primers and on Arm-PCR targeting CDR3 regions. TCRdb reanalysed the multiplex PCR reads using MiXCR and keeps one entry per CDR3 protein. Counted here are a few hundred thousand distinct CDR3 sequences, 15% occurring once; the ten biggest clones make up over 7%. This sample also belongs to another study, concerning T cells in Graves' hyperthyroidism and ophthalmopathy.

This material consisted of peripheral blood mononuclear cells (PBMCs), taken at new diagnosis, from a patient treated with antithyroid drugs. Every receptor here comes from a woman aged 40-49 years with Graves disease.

The chain's CDR3 is CASSYTRDEQFF. CDR3 bases: TGTGCCAGCAGTTACACCCGCGATGAGCAGTTCTTC. This chain links TRBV6-5 with TRBJ2-1; D uncertain. CDR3 length: 12 amino acids. Germline V gene data show CDR1 as MNHEY and CDR2 as SVGAGI. Trimming stripped 2 bases from V and 8 bases from J, with 7 bases between.

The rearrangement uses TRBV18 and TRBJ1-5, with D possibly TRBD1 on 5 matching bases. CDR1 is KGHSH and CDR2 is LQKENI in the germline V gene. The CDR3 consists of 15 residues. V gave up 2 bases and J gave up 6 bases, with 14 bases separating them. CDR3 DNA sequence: TGTGCCAGCTCACCATTCGGGGGAAGGGGTCAGCCCCAGCATTTT. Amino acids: CASSPFGGRGQPQHF. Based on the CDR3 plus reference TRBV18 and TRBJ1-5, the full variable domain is NAGVMQNPRHLVRRRGQEARLRCSPMKGHSHVYWYRQLPEEGLKFMVYLQKENIIDESGMPKERFSAEFPKEGPSILRIQQVVRGDSAAYFCASSPFGGRGQPQHFGDGTRLSIL.

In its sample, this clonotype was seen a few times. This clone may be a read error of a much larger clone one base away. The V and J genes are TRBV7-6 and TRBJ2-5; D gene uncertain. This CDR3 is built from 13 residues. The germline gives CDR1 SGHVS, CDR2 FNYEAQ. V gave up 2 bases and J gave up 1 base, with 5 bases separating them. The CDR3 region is CASSLRLQETQYF. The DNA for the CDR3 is TGTGCCAGCAGCTTAAGACTCCAAGAGACCCAGTACTTC.

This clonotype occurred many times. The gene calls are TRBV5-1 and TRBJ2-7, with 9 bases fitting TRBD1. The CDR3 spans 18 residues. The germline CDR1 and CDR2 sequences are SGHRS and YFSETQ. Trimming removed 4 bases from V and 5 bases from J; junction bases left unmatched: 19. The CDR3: CASSHKAGTGIPEHEQYF. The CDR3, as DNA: TGCGCCAGCAGCCACAAAGCCGGGACAGGGATCCCCGAACACGAGCAGTACTTC.

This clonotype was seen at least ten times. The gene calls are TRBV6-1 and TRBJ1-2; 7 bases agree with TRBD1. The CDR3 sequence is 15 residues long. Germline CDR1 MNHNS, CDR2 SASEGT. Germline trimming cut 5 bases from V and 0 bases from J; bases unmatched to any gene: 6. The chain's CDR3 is CASSTRQGTNYGYTF. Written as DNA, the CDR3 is TGTGCCAGCAGTACGAGACAGGGTACTAACTATGGCTACACCTTC.

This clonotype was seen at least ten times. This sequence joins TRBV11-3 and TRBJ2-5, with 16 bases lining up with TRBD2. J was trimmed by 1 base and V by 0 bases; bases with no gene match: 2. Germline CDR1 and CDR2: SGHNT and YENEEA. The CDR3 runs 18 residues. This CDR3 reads CASSLDGTSGRGQETQYF. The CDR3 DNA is TGTGCCAGCAGCTTAGATGGGACTAGCGGGAGGGGCCAAGAGACCCAGTACTTC.

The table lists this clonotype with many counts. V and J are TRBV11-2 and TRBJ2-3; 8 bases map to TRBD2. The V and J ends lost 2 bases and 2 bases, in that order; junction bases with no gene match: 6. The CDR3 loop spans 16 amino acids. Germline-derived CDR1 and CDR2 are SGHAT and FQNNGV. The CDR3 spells CASSLWAGRDTDTQYF. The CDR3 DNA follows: TGTGCCAGCAGCTTATGGGCCGGGAGGGACACAGATACGCAGTATTTT.

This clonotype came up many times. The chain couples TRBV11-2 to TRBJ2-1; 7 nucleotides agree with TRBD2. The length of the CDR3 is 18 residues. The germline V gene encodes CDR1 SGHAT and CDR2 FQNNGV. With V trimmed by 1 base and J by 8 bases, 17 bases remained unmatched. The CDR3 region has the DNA TGTGCCAGCAGCTTAGGGGGGGGGAGGGGCCCAGCAAGCTATGAGCAGTTCTTC. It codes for CASSLGGGRGPASYEQFF.

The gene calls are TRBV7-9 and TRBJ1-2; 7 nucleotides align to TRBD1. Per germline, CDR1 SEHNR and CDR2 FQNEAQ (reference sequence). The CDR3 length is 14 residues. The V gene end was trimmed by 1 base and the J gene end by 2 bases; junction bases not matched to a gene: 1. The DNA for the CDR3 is TGTGCCAGCAGCTTAGAGGACAGGAACTATGGCTACACCTTC. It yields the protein CASSLEDRNYGYTF. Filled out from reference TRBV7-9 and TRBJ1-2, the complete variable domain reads DTGVSQNPRHKITKRGQNVTFRCDPISEHNRLYWYRQTLGQGPEFLTYFQNEAQLEKSRLLSDRFSAERPKGSFSTLEIQRTEQGDSAMYLCASSLEDRNYGYTFGSGTRLTVV.

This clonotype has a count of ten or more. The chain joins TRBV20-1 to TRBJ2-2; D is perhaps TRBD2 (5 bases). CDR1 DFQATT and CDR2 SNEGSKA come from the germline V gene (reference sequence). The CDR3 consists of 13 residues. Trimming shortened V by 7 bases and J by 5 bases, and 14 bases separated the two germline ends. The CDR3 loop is CSVPVGGTGELFF. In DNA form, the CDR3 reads TGCAGTGTTCCCGTCGGCGGGACCGGGGAGCTGTTTTTT.

Here the CDR3 DNA reads TGCAGTGCGCCGGCCCTAGGGGCAGGGAACTATGGCTACACCTTC. It encodes CSAPALGAGNYGYTF. The V and J genes are TRBV20-1 and TRBJ1-2, with TRBD1 as a possible D gene (5 bases). V dropped 6 bases and J dropped 2 bases, with 19 bases sitting between them. The CDR3 loop spans 15 amino acids. Germline CDR1 DFQATT, CDR2 SNEGSKA (reference sequence).

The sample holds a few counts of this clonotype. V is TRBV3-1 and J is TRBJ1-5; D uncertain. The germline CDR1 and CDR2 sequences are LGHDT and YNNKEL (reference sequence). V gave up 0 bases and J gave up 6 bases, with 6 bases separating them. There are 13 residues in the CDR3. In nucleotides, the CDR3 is TGTGCCAGCAGCCAAGATCTAGTTCAGCCCCAGCATTTT. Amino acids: CASSQDLVQPQHF.

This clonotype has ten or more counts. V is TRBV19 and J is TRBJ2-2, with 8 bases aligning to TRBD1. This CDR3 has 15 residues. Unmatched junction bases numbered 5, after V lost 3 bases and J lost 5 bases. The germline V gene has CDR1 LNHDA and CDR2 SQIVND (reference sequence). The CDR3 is CASSMTGVETGELFF. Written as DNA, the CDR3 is TGTGCCAGTAGTATGACAGGGGTTGAGACCGGGGAGCTGTTTTTT.

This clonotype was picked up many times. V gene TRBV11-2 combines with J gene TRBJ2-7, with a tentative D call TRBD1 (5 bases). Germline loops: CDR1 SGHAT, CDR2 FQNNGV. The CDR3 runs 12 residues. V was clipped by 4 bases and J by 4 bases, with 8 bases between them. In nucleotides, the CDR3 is TGTGCCAGCAGCTCCACAGGTTACGAGCAGTACTTC. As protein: CASSSTGYEQYF.

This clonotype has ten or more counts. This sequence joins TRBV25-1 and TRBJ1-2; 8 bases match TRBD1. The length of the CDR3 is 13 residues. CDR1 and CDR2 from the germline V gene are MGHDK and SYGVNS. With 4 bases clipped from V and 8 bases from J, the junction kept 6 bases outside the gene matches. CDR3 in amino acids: CASSAGQGGGYTF. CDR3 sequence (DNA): TGTGCCAGCAGTGCCGGACAGGGCGGAGGCTACACCTTC.

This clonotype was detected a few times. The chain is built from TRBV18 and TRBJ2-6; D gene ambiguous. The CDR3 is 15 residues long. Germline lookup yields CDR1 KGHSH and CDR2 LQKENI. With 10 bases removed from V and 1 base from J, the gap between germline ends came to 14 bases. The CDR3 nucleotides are TGTGCCACACCTACAGTCCTTTCTGGGGCCAACGTCCTGACTTTC. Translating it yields CATPTVLSGANVLTF.

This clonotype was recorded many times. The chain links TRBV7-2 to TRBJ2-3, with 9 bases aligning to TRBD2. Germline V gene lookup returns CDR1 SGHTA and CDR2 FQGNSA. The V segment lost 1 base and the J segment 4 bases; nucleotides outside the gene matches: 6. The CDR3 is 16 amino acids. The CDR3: CASSLGPSGISDTQYF. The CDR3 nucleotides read TGTGCCAGCAGCTTAGGTCCTAGCGGGATCTCAGATACGCAGTATTTT. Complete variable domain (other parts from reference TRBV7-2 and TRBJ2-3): GAGVSQSPSNKVTEKGKDVELRCDPISGHTALYWYRQSLGQGLEFLIYFQGNSAPDKSGLPSDRFSAERTGGSVSTLTIQRTQQEDSAVYLCASSLGPSGISDTQYFGPGTRLTVL.

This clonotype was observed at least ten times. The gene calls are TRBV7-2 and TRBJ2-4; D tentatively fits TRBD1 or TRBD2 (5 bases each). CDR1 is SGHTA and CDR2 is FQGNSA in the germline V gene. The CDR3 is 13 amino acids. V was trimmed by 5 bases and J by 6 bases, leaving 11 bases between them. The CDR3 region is CASSVVRGNIQYF. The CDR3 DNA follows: TGTGCCAGCAGCGTCGTGAGGGGAAACATTCAGTACTTC.

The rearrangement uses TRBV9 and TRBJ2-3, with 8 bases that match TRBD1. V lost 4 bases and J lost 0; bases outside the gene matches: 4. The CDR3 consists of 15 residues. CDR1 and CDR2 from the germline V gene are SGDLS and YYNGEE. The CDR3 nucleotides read TGTGCCAGCAGCCTCCAGGGGGCAAGCACAGATACGCAGTATTTT. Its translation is CASSLQGASTDTQYF.